The 29 T cell receptor beta chains reported below all come from one sample, sequenced in a study of blood T cell repertoires in COVID-19. TCRdb's copy holds only in-frame clones and misses some; the assay was immunoSEQ multiplex PCR. The sample consists of around 130,000 clones, around 85% of them appearing once. Material: peripheral blood. These receptors originate from a man in his sixties with acute or convalescent COVID-19.

The V call is TRBV7-2, the J call TRBJ1-5; unclear D gene. The CDR3 runs to 14 residues. CDR1 is SGHTA, CDR2 FQGNSA, per germline. Deletions cut 2 bases from V and 7 bases from J, with 12 bases between. The CDR3 nucleotides are TGTGCCAGCAGCTTAACGATGGGAGACCAGCCCCAGCATTTT. It codes for CASSLTMGDQPQHF.

The genes are TRBV11-3 and TRBJ1-2; D ambiguous. From germline, CDR1 is SGHNT and CDR2 YENEEA. V was cut by 10 bases and J by 8 bases, with 17 bases left in between. This CDR3 spans 12 amino acids. The CDR3 DNA sequence: TGTGCCAACAAACTAAAGGTAGTGGGCTACACCTTC. This encodes CANKLKVVGYTF. Full variable domain (rest looked up from reference TRBV11-3 and TRBJ1-2): EAGVVQSPRYKIIEKKQPVAFWCNPISGHNTLYWYLQNLGQGPELLIRYENEEAVDDSQLPKDRFSAERLKGVDSTLKIQPAELGDSAVYLCANKLKVVGYTFGSGTRLTVV.

The chain carries TRBV5-1 and TRBJ2-7, with TRBD2 identical over 8 bases. Germline CDR1 SGHRS, CDR2 YFSETQ. V lost 4 bases to trimming and J lost 4 bases; unmatched junction nucleotides: 7. The CDR3 has 14 amino acids. CDR3 protein: CASSNGGARYEQYF. Written as DNA, the CDR3 is TGCGCCAGCAGCAACGGGGGGGCACGATACGAGCAGTACTTC.

The V gene is TRBV18, the J gene TRBJ2-1; a weak D match, TRBD2 (7 bases). The germline V and J ends were trimmed by 0 bases and 12 bases, with 21 bases remaining between them. The CDR3 has 16 residues. CDR1 is KGHSH and CDR2 is LQKENI in the germline V gene. The CDR3 bases are TGTGCCAGCTCACCACCGAGGGGGGGAATAAATGGAGGGCAGTTCTTC. Translating gives CASSPPRGGINGGQFF.

V gene TRBV6-2 or TRBV6-3 combines with J gene TRBJ2-3, with 8 positions matching TRBD1. This CDR3 is built from 19 residues. CDR1 is MNHEY, CDR2 SVGEGT, per germline. The V segment lost 4 bases and the J segment 0 bases; nucleotides outside the gene matches: 15. The CDR3 coding sequence is TGTGCCAGCAGTTCCATCTCCTGGACAGGGCGACCTAGCACAGATACGCAGTATTTT. It is translated as CASSSISWTGRPSTDTQYF.

This chain links TRBV9 with TRBJ1-1; TRBD1 matches 9 bases. The V and J ends lost 3 bases and 5 bases, in that order; junction bases with no gene match: 8. Per the germline V gene, CDR1 is SGDLS and CDR2 is YYNGEE. This CDR3 region has 15 residues. This CDR3 is CASSASGQGLTEAFF. The CDR3 DNA sequence: TGTGCCAGCAGCGCGTCCGGACAGGGGTTGACTGAAGCTTTCTTT. The full variable domain, with the rest looked up from reference TRBV9 and TRBJ1-1, is DSGVTQTPKHLITATGQRVTLRCSPRSGDLSVYWYQQSLDQGLQFLIQYYNGEERAKGNILERFSAQQFPDLHSELNLSSLELGDSALYFCASSASGQGLTEAFFGQGTRLTVV.

The chain's CDR3 is CASRGGGLFETQYF. The CDR3 DNA sequence: TGTGCCAGCAGGGGCGGGGGGCTCTTTGAGACCCAGTACTTC. This chain links TRBV28 with TRBJ2-5; 8 nucleotides match TRBD2. This CDR3 contains 14 residues. V trimming: 6 bases; J trimming: 5 bases; junction bases outside the gene matches: 8. From germline, CDR1 is MDHEN and CDR2 SYDVKM.

This chain uses TRBV9 with TRBJ2-7; D unclear. The CDR3 loop spans 14 amino acids. Germline values: CDR1 SGDLS, CDR2 YYNGEE. The V end was cut by 0 bases, the J end by 0 bases, with 7 bases between. The CDR3 DNA is TGTGCCAGCAGCGTAGGCGGCCCCTCCTACGAGCAGTACTTC. Translated, it gives CASSVGGPSYEQYF.

The chain employs TRBV9 and TRBJ2-5, with TRBD2 matching over 13 bases. This CDR3 region has 16 residues. Unmatched junction bases numbered 7, after V lost 4 bases and J lost 4 bases. Germline assignment: CDR1 SGDLS and CDR2 YYNGEE. The CDR3 sequence: CASSPRTSGRVETQYF. The CDR3 coding sequence is TGTGCCAGCAGCCCCCGGACTAGCGGGAGAGTAGAGACCCAGTACTTC.

The chain employs TRBV27 and TRBJ1-1; tentatively, D is TRBD1 (5 bases). Looked up from germline, CDR1 is MNHEY and CDR2 is SMNVEV (reference sequence). The CDR3 is 11 amino acids. Trimming took 8 bases from V and 8 from J, leaving 12 bases between them. As DNA, the CDR3 is TGTGCCAGCGTCGGGACTTTGGAAGCTTTCTTT. Translation gives CASVGTLEAFF.

The chain links TRBV7-2 to TRBJ2-7; 10 bases line up with TRBD2. Per the germline V gene, CDR1 is SGHTA and CDR2 is FQGNSA. Unmatched junction bases numbered 6, after V lost 1 base and J lost 6 bases. CDR3 size: 15 residues. The CDR3 DNA reads as TGTGCCAGCAGCTTAGTTTTAGCGGGAGGCCGCGAGCAGTACTTC. Translated, it gives CASSLVLAGGREQYF.

The chain couples TRBV2 to TRBJ2-4; TRBD1 matches at 7 bases. V lost 5 bases, J lost 3 bases, and 1 base stayed unmatched. In germline, CDR1 is SNHLY, CDR2 FYNNEI. The CDR3 is 13 residues long. CDR3 residues: CASSRDSKNIQYF. The CDR3 coding sequence is TGTGCCAGCAGTAGGGACAGCAAAAACATTCAGTACTTC. Full variable domain (rest looked up from reference TRBV2 and TRBJ2-4): EPEVTQTPSHQVTQMGQEVILRCVPISNHLYFYWYRQILGQKVEFLVSFYNNEISEKSEIFDDQFSVERPDGSNFTLKIRSTKLEDSAMYFCASSRDSKNIQYFGAGTRLSVL.

This clone was found once. V and J are TRBV7-2 and TRBJ1-2; TRBD1 aligns across 8 bases. This CDR3 is built from 14 residues. Germline V gives CDR1 SGHTA, CDR2 FQGNSA. After removal of 5 bases from V and 4 bases from J, the junction contained 6 bases not matched to a gene. The CDR3 here is CASSPDRGAYGYTF. The CDR3 DNA sequence: TGTGCCAGCAGCCCCGACAGGGGCGCCTATGGCTACACCTTC.

The J gene is TRBJ2-1, the V gene TRBV4-3; 7 bases line up with TRBD1. The germline V gene encodes CDR1 LGHNA and CDR2 YSLEER. The V segment lost 1 base and the J segment 9 bases; nucleotides outside the gene matches: 9. The CDR3 contains 15 residues. CDR3 coding DNA: TGCGCCAGCAGCCAAGGAGTAGGGGGCAAGGTTGAGCAGTTCTTC. Translation gives CASSQGVGGKVEQFF.

The rearrangement links TRBV5-6 to TRBJ2-1; the D is unclear. CDR3 length: 16 residues. CDR1 SGHDT and CDR2 YYEEEE come from the germline V gene. The V end lost 0 bases, the J end lost 0 bases, and 10 bases lay between the germline ends. CDR3 bases: TGTGCCAGCAGCTTGGGGCTTGCTAGCTCCTACAATGAGCAGTTCTTC. As protein: CASSLGLASSYNEQFF.

The chain has TRBV19 and TRBJ2-3; 7 bases are a match to TRBD2. CDR3 length: 16 amino acids. The J segment lost 3 bases and the V segment lost 3 bases, leaving 9 bases of the junction unmatched. Germline V gene sequence: CDR1 LNHDA, CDR2 SQIVND (reference sequence). The CDR3 reads CASSIGGRAYTDTQYF. The DNA of the CDR3 is TGTGCCAGTAGTATCGGGGGGAGGGCCTATACAGATACGCAGTATTTT.

The V and J genes are TRBV2 and TRBJ2-7, with TRBD1 matching 8 bases. This CDR3 contains 16 residues. The junction had 9 bases not matched to a gene; V was cut back by 1 base and J by 4 bases. The germline V gene encodes CDR1 SNHLY and CDR2 FYNNEI. CDR3 nucleotides: TGTGCCAGCAGTGAAGACGGGTTCAGGGGGCTTTACGAGCAGTACTTC. This codes for CASSEDGFRGLYEQYF.

This chain uses TRBV6-1 with TRBJ2-6; TRBD1 matches at 7 bases. CDR3 length: 18 residues. With V trimmed by 6 bases and J by 2 bases, 13 bases remained unmatched. Germline assignment: CDR1 MNHNS and CDR2 SASEGT. CDR3 loop: CASSEIYGTGAGANVLTF. The CDR3, as DNA: TGTGCCAGCAGCGAAATCTACGGCACAGGGGCTGGGGCCAACGTCCTGACTTTC.

The chain recombines TRBV3-1 (or the pseudogene TRBV3-2) with TRBJ2-1; 9 bases line up with TRBD1. The V gene end was trimmed by 1 base and the J gene end by 5 bases; junction bases not matched to a gene: 3. The germline CDR1 and CDR2 sequences are LGHDT and YNNKEL (reference sequence). This CDR3 region has 15 residues. For the CDR3, the DNA is TGTGCCAGCAGCCAAGTCGGACAGGGGAACAATGAGCAGTTCTTC. Protein: CASSQVGQGNNEQFF.

V and J are TRBV6-5 and TRBJ2-3; TRBD1 agrees at 8 bases. Germline assignment: CDR1 MNHEY and CDR2 SVGAGI. The junction had 7 bases not matched to a gene; V was cut back by 6 bases and J by 8 bases. This CDR3 spans 13 amino acids. CDR3 protein: CASSRDRPTTQYF. The CDR3, as DNA: TGTGCCAGCAGCAGGGACAGGCCCACTACGCAGTATTTT.

The CDR3 coding sequence is TGTGCCAGCAGTTACCTCGTCTCGGGGGAGCAGTACTTC. It codes for CASSYLVSGEQYF. V gene TRBV6-2 or TRBV6-3 combines with J gene TRBJ2-7; tentatively, D is TRBD2 (5 bases). From germline, CDR1 is MNHEY and CDR2 SVGEGT. The CDR3 covers 13 residues. The V gene lost 2 bases and the J gene lost 7 bases, with 12 bases spanning the gap.

The chain joins TRBV29-1 to TRBJ1-1; D gene ambiguous. The CDR3 extends over 13 amino acids. Trimming cost V 4 bases and J 4 bases, with 13 bases left between them. Per the germline V gene, CDR1 is SQVTM and CDR2 is ANQGSEA. In nucleotides, the CDR3 is TGCAGCGTTGCCCTCAGTCATGGCACTGAAGCTTTCTTT. It encodes CSVALSHGTEAFF.

This rearrangement joins TRBV3-1 (or the pseudogene TRBV3-2) to TRBJ2-7; tentatively, D is TRBD2 (6 bases). Germline V gives CDR1 LGHDT, CDR2 YNNKEL (reference sequence). CDR3 length equals 13 residues. V lost 1 base and J 4 bases, leaving 8 bases between the germline ends. DNA for the CDR3: TGTGCCAGCAGCCAAGTGACTAGGTACGAGCAGTACTTC. Translated: CASSQVTRYEQYF.

The gene calls are TRBV9 and TRBJ2-7; 9 bases fit TRBD1. Germline V lookup: CDR1 SGDLS, CDR2 YYNGEE. Trimming cost V 0 bases and J 0 bases; bases outside gene matches: 4. This CDR3 region has 16 residues. CDR3 nucleotides: TGTGCCAGCAGCGTAGATGGGACAGGGCTCTCCTACGAGCAGTACTTC. Translated: CASSVDGTGLSYEQYF.

The chain couples TRBV27 to TRBJ2-2; D perhaps matches TRBD2 (6 bases). The CDR3 totals 15 residues. Trimming removed 2 bases at V and 4 bases at J, with 11 bases between. Germline V gives CDR1 MNHEY, CDR2 SMNVEV (reference sequence). The CDR3 DNA reads TGTGCCAGCAGTTTAGGAGGGACCCTCACCGGGGAGCTGTTTTTT. Translation: CASSLGGTLTGELFF.

The V gene is TRBV6-5, the J gene TRBJ1-2; 9 positions agree with TRBD1. CDR1 is MNHEY and CDR2 is SVGAGI in the germline V gene. The CDR3 covers 14 residues. V shed 2 bases and J 8 bases; nucleotides not matched to a gene: 6. The CDR3 region is CASSYQGQGLGYTF. The CDR3 DNA reads as TGTGCCAGCAGTTACCAAGGACAGGGGCTCGGCTACACCTTC.

The gene calls are TRBV13 and TRBJ2-5; D is perhaps TRBD2 (5 bases). This CDR3 is 14 amino acids long. Germline loops: CDR1 PRHDT, CDR2 FYEKMQ (reference sequence). V lost 2 bases and J lost 7, with 14 bases in between. The CDR3 region is CASSLLATPGTQYF. The CDR3 DNA follows: TGTGCCAGCAGCTTACTAGCCACACCCGGGACCCAGTACTTC.

The chain recombines TRBV28 with TRBJ2-6; 7 positions match TRBD1. In germline, CDR1 is MDHEN, CDR2 SYDVKM. The CDR3 is 18 residues long. The V segment lost 2 bases and the J segment 2 bases; nucleotides outside the gene matches: 9. The CDR3 protein is CASSLGQADGAGANVLTF. As DNA, the CDR3 is TGTGCCAGCAGTTTAGGACAGGCAGACGGGGCTGGGGCCAACGTCCTGACTTTC.

The chain is built from TRBV7-2 and TRBJ2-3; D is unresolved. The V gene lost 9 bases and the J gene lost 3 bases, with 10 bases spanning the gap. CDR1 is SGHTA and CDR2 is FQGNSA in the germline V gene. This CDR3 comprises 12 residues. The CDR3 nucleotides are TGTGCCAGTGCTACCGTAACAGATACGCAGTATTTT. It is translated as CASATVTDTQYF.